A selection of T cell receptor beta chains follows, all from one sample in a study of CD8 T cells in ankylosing spondylitis. TCRdb re-called the 5' RACE reads with MiXCR, one entry per CDR3 protein. The sample lists approximately 220,000 distinct CDR3 sequences, roughly a tenth occurring once. Sequenced: blood, either unsorted or a sorted T cell fraction (not recorded which). The source is a male donor with ankylosing spondylitis or in good health (not recorded which). CDR3s include the opening cysteine and the closing phenylalanine or tryptophan. Fields, in order: J gene, clone size, D gene, V gene, CDR3 protein, CDR3 DNA. The D gene is left open where the match is weak. Size tells how often a clone was seen (once, few, many) or the class of an expanded clone, and some rows leave it out.

j_gene: TRBJ1-5; abundance: -; d_gene: -; v_gene: TRBV18; CDR3aa: CASSPGANLEPQHF; CDR3nt: TGTGCCAGCTCACCAGGGGCCAACCTCGAGCCCCAGCATTTT
j_gene: TRBJ1-6; abundance: few; d_gene: -; v_gene: TRBV7-9; CDR3aa: CASRPDGGSPLHF; CDR3nt: TGTGCCAGCAGGCCCGACGGTGGGTCACCCCTCCACTTT
j_gene: TRBJ2-7; abundance: many; d_gene: -; v_gene: TRBV5-6; CDR3aa: CASSWSGLRDEQYF; CDR3nt: TGTGCCAGCAGCTGGTCGGGGTTGCGAGACGAGCAGTACTTC
j_gene: TRBJ1-1; abundance: many; d_gene: TRBD1; v_gene: TRBV20-1; CDR3aa: CSATPTVGQVNTEAFF; CDR3nt: TGCAGTGCTACCCCGACGGTGGGACAGGTGAACACTGAAGCTTTCTTT
j_gene: TRBJ1-1; abundance: many; d_gene: TRBD1; v_gene: TRBV11-2; CDR3aa: CASSRAQGHTEAFF; CDR3nt: TGTGCCAGCAGCCGAGCACAGGGGCACACTGAAGCTTTCTTT
j_gene: TRBJ2-2; abundance: -; d_gene: -; v_gene: TRBV11-3; CDR3aa: CASSHRGTGELFF; CDR3nt: TGTGCCAGCAGCCATAGAGGCACCGGGGAGCTGTTTTTT
j_gene: TRBJ2-6; abundance: many; d_gene: -; v_gene: TRBV20-1; CDR3aa: CSARDDTPGANVLTF; CDR3nt: TGCAGTGCTAGAGATGATACCCCTGGGGCCAACGTCCTGACTTTC
j_gene: TRBJ2-3; abundance: few; d_gene: TRBD1; v_gene: TRBV24-1; CDR3aa: CATSDTTGSADTQYF; CDR3nt: TGTGCCACCAGTGATACGACAGGGTCGGCAGATACGCAGTATTTT
j_gene: TRBJ2-3; abundance: many; d_gene: -; v_gene: TRBV7-6; CDR3aa: CASSLAVSSTDTQYF; CDR3nt: TGTGCCAGCAGCTTAGCCGTCAGTAGCACAGATACGCAGTATTTT
j_gene: TRBJ2-3; abundance: -; d_gene: TRBD2; v_gene: TRBV20-1; CDR3aa: CSARDFTSGNTDTQYF; CDR3nt: TGCAGTGCTAGAGATTTTACTAGCGGGAACACAGATACGCAGTATTTT
j_gene: TRBJ1-1; abundance: few; d_gene: -; v_gene: TRBV6-6; CDR3aa: CASSSTDGTEAFF; CDR3nt: TGTGCCAGCAGTTCCACAGATGGCACTGAAGCTTTCTTT
j_gene: TRBJ1-1; abundance: many; d_gene: -; v_gene: TRBV7-2; CDR3aa: CASSLARAVMNTEAFF; CDR3nt: TGTGCCAGCAGCTTAGCGAGGGCGGTCATGAACACTGAAGCTTTCTTT
j_gene: TRBJ1-4; abundance: few; d_gene: -; v_gene: TRBV30; CDR3aa: CAWGRGSNEKLFF; CDR3nt: TGTGCCTGGGGAAGGGGGTCTAATGAAAAACTGTTTTTT
j_gene: TRBJ2-2; abundance: many; d_gene: -; v_gene: TRBV12-3/TRBV12-4; CDR3aa: CASSLDGGRPGTGELFF; CDR3nt: TGTGCCAGCAGTTTAGACGGGGGCAGACCGGGCACCGGGGAGCTGTTTTTT
j_gene: TRBJ2-3; abundance: many; d_gene: -; v_gene: TRBV28; CDR3aa: CASLERRPSTDTQYF; CDR3nt: TGTGCCAGCCTTGAGAGGCGACCTAGCACAGATACGCAGTATTTT
j_gene: TRBJ2-1; abundance: many; d_gene: -; v_gene: TRBV10-3; CDR3aa: CAISGQVYNEQFF; CDR3nt: TGTGCCATCAGTGGGCAGGTCTACAATGAGCAGTTCTTC
j_gene: TRBJ2-1; abundance: -; d_gene: TRBD2; v_gene: TRBV20-1; CDR3aa: CSASGGVNEQFF; CDR3nt: TGCAGTGCTAGCGGGGGGGTCAATGAGCAGTTCTTC
j_gene: TRBJ2-5; abundance: -; d_gene: TRBD2; v_gene: TRBV7-3; CDR3aa: CASSSVAGFQETQYF; CDR3nt: TGTGCCAGCAGCTCCGTAGCGGGTTTCCAAGAGACCCAGTACTTC
j_gene: TRBJ1-6; abundance: many; d_gene: -; v_gene: TRBV20-1; CDR3aa: CSARIHRVSYNSPLHF; CDR3nt: TGCAGTGCTAGAATTCACAGAGTCTCCTATAATTCACCCCTCCACTTT
j_gene: TRBJ2-7; abundance: many; d_gene: TRBD1; v_gene: TRBV7-2; CDR3aa: CASSQRTGSYEQYF; CDR3nt: TGTGCCAGCAGCCAACGGACAGGGAGTTACGAGCAGTACTTC
j_gene: TRBJ1-5; abundance: many; d_gene: -; v_gene: TRBV20-1; CDR3aa: CSARSHVPAGQPQHF; CDR3nt: TGCAGTGCTAGATCCCATGTCCCGGCGGGGCAGCCCCAGCATTTT
j_gene: TRBJ2-7; abundance: -; d_gene: -; v_gene: TRBV7-3; CDR3aa: CASSLGGGAASYEQYF; CDR3nt: TGTGCCAGCAGCTTAGGTGGGGGAGCGGCCTCCTACGAGCAGTACTTC
j_gene: TRBJ2-7; abundance: many; d_gene: -; v_gene: TRBV5-5; CDR3aa: CASSSYGYEQYF; CDR3nt: TGTGCCAGCAGCTCCTACGGCTACGAGCAGTACTTC
j_gene: TRBJ2-3; abundance: -; d_gene: -; v_gene: TRBV20-1; CDR3aa: CSARLLTPGGVKDTQYF; CDR3nt: TGCAGTGCTAGATTATTGACCCCCGGGGGAGTCAAAGATACGCAGTATTTT
j_gene: TRBJ2-2; abundance: few; d_gene: -; v_gene: TRBV2; CDR3aa: CASSGPENRVVTGELFF; CDR3nt: TGTGCCAGCAGCGGGCCGGAAAACAGGGTCGTCACCGGGGAGCTGTTTTTT
j_gene: TRBJ2-1; abundance: many; d_gene: -; v_gene: TRBV9; CDR3aa: CASSGGTVSYNEQFF; CDR3nt: TGTGCCAGCAGCGGCGGGACGGTGTCCTACAATGAGCAGTTCTTC
j_gene: TRBJ2-1; abundance: many; d_gene: -; v_gene: TRBV15; CDR3aa: CATSGRGGSFWDNEQFF; CDR3nt: TGTGCCACCAGCGGTAGAGGGGGATCTTTTTGGGACAATGAGCAGTTCTTC
j_gene: TRBJ2-3; abundance: many; d_gene: -; v_gene: TRBV12-3/TRBV12-4; CDR3aa: CASSFMLATDTQYF; CDR3nt: TGTGCCAGCAGTTTTATGCTAGCGACAGATACGCAGTATTTT
j_gene: TRBJ2-3; abundance: many; d_gene: -; v_gene: TRBV29-1; CDR3aa: CSVEGPGARSTDTQYF; CDR3nt: TGCAGCGTTGAAGGTCCAGGGGCGCGGAGCACAGATACGCAGTATTTT
j_gene: TRBJ1-5; abundance: many; d_gene: TRBD1; v_gene: TRBV12-3/TRBV12-4; CDR3aa: CASSPQGAQDQPQHF; CDR3nt: TGTGCCAGCAGTCCCCAGGGGGCTCAGGATCAGCCCCAGCATTTT
j_gene: TRBJ2-2; abundance: few; d_gene: -; v_gene: TRBV12-3/TRBV12-4; CDR3aa: CASSPRLVITGELFF; CDR3nt: TGTGCCAGCAGTCCCCGACTAGTTATCACCGGGGAGCTGTTTTTT
j_gene: TRBJ2-7; abundance: few; d_gene: -; v_gene: TRBV5-1; CDR3aa: CASRLGSTTYEQYF; CDR3nt: TGCGCCAGTCGCCTGGGCAGTACCACCTACGAGCAGTACTTC
j_gene: TRBJ1-5; abundance: many; d_gene: -; v_gene: TRBV12-3/TRBV12-4; CDR3aa: CASLQGGGPIQPQHF; CDR3nt: TGTGCCAGCCTTCAGGGCGGGGGGCCAATTCAGCCCCAGCATTTT
j_gene: TRBJ1-1; abundance: -; d_gene: -; v_gene: TRBV7-8; CDR3aa: CASREQQNTEAFF; CDR3nt: TGTGCCAGCAGGGAACAGCAGAACACTGAAGCTTTCTTT
j_gene: TRBJ1-1; abundance: many; d_gene: -; v_gene: TRBV5-1; CDR3aa: CASSLDAQGGSTEAFF; CDR3nt: TGCGCCAGCAGCCTGGATGCACAGGGCGGAAGCACTGAAGCTTTCTTT
j_gene: TRBJ1-5; abundance: few; d_gene: -; v_gene: TRBV6-5; CDR3aa: CASSYVPYSNQPQHF; CDR3nt: TGTGCCAGCAGTTACGTCCCTTATAGCAATCAGCCCCAGCATTTT
j_gene: TRBJ1-3; abundance: many; d_gene: TRBD1; v_gene: TRBV20-1; CDR3aa: CSASTQGATGGNTIYF; CDR3nt: TGCAGTGCTTCCACCCAGGGGGCGACGGGAGGAAACACCATATATTTT
j_gene: TRBJ1-2; abundance: many; d_gene: -; v_gene: TRBV29-1; CDR3aa: CSVEEGSHGYTF; CDR3nt: TGCAGCGTTGAAGAGGGGAGCCATGGCTACACCTTC
j_gene: TRBJ2-2; abundance: many; d_gene: -; v_gene: TRBV12-5; CDR3aa: CASRPEAAGELFF; CDR3nt: TGTGCTAGTCGTCCGGAGGCGGCCGGGGAGCTGTTTTTT
j_gene: TRBJ2-3; abundance: many; d_gene: TRBD2; v_gene: TRBV12-3/TRBV12-4; CDR3aa: CASSLLAGGITSTDTQYF; CDR3nt: TGTGCCAGCAGCCTACTAGCGGGGGGGATAACTAGCACAGATACGCAGTATTTT
j_gene: TRBJ1-2; abundance: many; d_gene: -; v_gene: TRBV12-3/TRBV12-4; CDR3aa: CASSLGDTVYGYTF; CDR3nt: TGTGCCAGCAGTTTAGGAGACACCGTCTATGGCTACACCTTC
j_gene: TRBJ1-1; abundance: -; d_gene: -; v_gene: TRBV18; CDR3aa: CASSPGTGLNTEAFF; CDR3nt: TGTGCCAGCTCACCCGGAACAGGGTTGAACACTGAAGCTTTCTTT
j_gene: TRBJ1-6; abundance: many; d_gene: -; v_gene: TRBV11-2; CDR3aa: CASSLWERYNSPLHF; CDR3nt: TGTGCCAGCAGCTTATGGGAGCGGTATAATTCACCCCTCCACTTT
j_gene: TRBJ2-1; abundance: many; d_gene: -; v_gene: TRBV28; CDR3aa: CASSPTWGGRYNEQFF; CDR3nt: TGTGCCAGCAGTCCCACCTGGGGGGGCCGATACAATGAGCAGTTCTTC
j_gene: TRBJ2-3; abundance: many; d_gene: -; v_gene: TRBV10-3; CDR3aa: CAISEANPTDTQYF; CDR3nt: TGTGCCATCAGTGAGGCGAACCCCACAGATACGCAGTATTTT
j_gene: TRBJ1-5; abundance: many; d_gene: -; v_gene: TRBV7-6; CDR3aa: CASSLETGGRNQPQHF; CDR3nt: TGTGCCAGCAGCTTAGAGACGGGGGGGCGGAATCAGCCCCAGCATTTT
j_gene: TRBJ2-1; abundance: few; d_gene: TRBD1; v_gene: TRBV24-1; CDR3aa: CATESGQGSSNEQFF; CDR3nt: TGTGCCACCGAATCGGGACAGGGGTCGAGCAATGAGCAGTTCTTC
j_gene: TRBJ2-2; abundance: -; d_gene: -; v_gene: TRBV12-3/TRBV12-4; CDR3aa: CASSPYEGTNTGELFF; CDR3nt: TGTGCCAGCAGTCCCTATGAAGGGACGAACACCGGGGAGCTGTTTTTT
j_gene: TRBJ1-1; abundance: many; d_gene: -; v_gene: TRBV12-3/TRBV12-4; CDR3aa: CASSLESQGRGTEAFF; CDR3nt: TGTGCCAGCAGTTTAGAGAGTCAGGGGCGAGGGACTGAAGCTTTCTTT
j_gene: TRBJ1-4; abundance: many; d_gene: TRBD1; v_gene: TRBV20-1; CDR3aa: CSARDQQGSEKLFF; CDR3nt: TGCAGTGCTAGAGATCAACAGGGGAGTGAAAAACTGTTTTTT
j_gene: TRBJ2-7; abundance: many; d_gene: -; v_gene: TRBV9; CDR3aa: CASSGTGDSYSYEQYF; CDR3nt: TGTGCCAGCAGCGGGACTGGGGACTCATACTCCTACGAGCAGTACTTC